This entry is about one T cell receptor (beta chain). This CDR3 spans 17 amino acids. Trimming took 3 bases from V and 4 from J, leaving 24 bases between them. Germline CDR1 and CDR2: DFQATT and SNEGSKA (reference sequence). Authors' analysis steps: From reference gene primer amplification, estimates of nucleated cell counts were derived. Assay: immunoSEQ multiplex PCR; the TCRdb copy retains only in-frame clones and omits some. V and J calls and clone size come straight from that table; D and trimming were deduced from the DNA. This repertoire shows 200,000 to 250,000 clones, approximately 82% found once; its top ten account for 3% to 4.5%. The data stem from a study of blood T cell repertoires in COVID-19. Across the study: Samples came from the United States, Italy and Spain, spanning acute and convalescent COVID-19.

The rearrangement links TRBV20-1 to TRBJ1-2, with D possibly being TRBD1 (5 bases). The origin of this receptor is a woman of 80 years or more with acute or convalescent COVID-19. The sequencing sample was made of peripheral blood. CDR3 DNA: TGCAGTGCTAGTAGCAAGGGGCAGAAGGCAGTTGGCTATGGCTACACCTTC. Encoded protein: CSASSKGQKAVGYGYTF.